The count of the clone carrying this T cell receptor (beta chain) is one. V gave up 4 bases and J gave up 2 bases, with 12 bases separating them. This CDR3 is built from 14 residues. CDR1 is PRHDT and CDR2 is FYEKMQ in the germline V gene (reference sequence). The sample belongs to a study of blood T cell repertoires in COVID-19. TCRdb's copy holds only in-frame clones and misses some; the assay was immunoSEQ multiplex PCR. Among 150,000 to 200,000 clones, approximately 88% were seen once, and the ten largest hold 13%. The specimen sequenced was PBMCs or T cells enriched from blood (not recorded which). V is TRBV13 and J is TRBJ2-7; D gene uncertain. This TCR was sampled from a woman aged 60-70 years who had recovered from COVID-19. CDR3: CASSSSLRAYEQYF. CDR3 sequence (DNA): TGTGCCAGCAGCTCATCCCTAAGAGCCTACGAGCAGTACTTC.